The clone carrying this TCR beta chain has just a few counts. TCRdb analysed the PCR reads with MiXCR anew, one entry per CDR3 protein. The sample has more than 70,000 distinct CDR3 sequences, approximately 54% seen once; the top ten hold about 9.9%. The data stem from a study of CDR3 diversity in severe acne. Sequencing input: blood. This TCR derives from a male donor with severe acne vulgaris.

The CDR3 DNA follows: TGTGCCAGCAGCCTAACGACCGGGACTAGCGGGGCCAATGAGCAGTTCTTC. This sequence encodes CASSLTTGTSGANEQFF. The V and J genes are TRBV9 and TRBJ2-1; 13 bases align to TRBD2. Per the germline V gene, CDR1 is SGDLS and CDR2 is YYNGEE. The CDR3 spans 17 residues. With V trimmed by 4 bases and J by 6 bases, 10 bases remained unmatched.